This T cell receptor (beta chain) appears in the sequencing data of a study of T cell clonality in common variable immunodeficiency (dated by TCRdb to about 2015). Predominantly Caucasian heritage was noted among both the CVID patients and the healthy controls. From each donor, roughly 5 to 8.5 ml of heparinized peripheral whole blood was collected. Genomic DNA from adults with common variable immune deficiency (CVID) and from healthy adult controls was the source for sequencing TCRbeta CDR3 repertoires. The control group was made up of about 22 healthy adult volunteers (about ten male and 12 female) whose ages ranged from roughly 20 to 66 years, with a mean age of about 35. Diluted blood was density-centrifuged over Hypaque 1077 or Ficoll-Paque to isolate peripheral blood mononuclear cells. Unsorted mononuclear cells served as the source of genomic DNA, which was extracted either by Qiagen column purification or by a centrifugation-based method.

This clone is characterized as medium-sized (0.01 to 0.1%). The clone's antigen remains unknown. For sequencing, equivalent amounts of genomic DNA were input from CVID and control samples. For every sample, a 60 bp segment covering the rearranged TCRbeta CDR3 region was amplified and then sequenced. The immunoSEQ assay, a bias-corrected multiplex PCR combined with high-throughput sequencing, was used to amplify TCRbeta. Per the source publication's procedure: Every unique nucleotide sequence was considered a clone and was annotated with V, D and J genes, copy number and frequency. Sequences were labeled productive if in frame, and non-productive if out of frame or containing stop codons. As previously described, clonality was computed from Shannon's entropy. The predicted amino acid sequences of productive clones were used to derive mean CDR3 Kyte-Doolittle hydropathy. Hierarchical clustering of scaled V gene usage was performed with the R hclust function using Manhattan distance and complete linkage. Sharing of clones by CDR3 amino acid sequence was evaluated by resampling 12 repertoires per group over 100 rounds. The repertoires were screened for roughly 70 published EBV-specific TCRbeta sequences and some 230 published CMV-specific TCRbeta sequences. After two CVID samples that produced fewer than 10,000 sequences were dropped from the analysis, some 41 CVID repertoires remained. Imported from immuneACCESS, the table was reduced by TCRdb to in-frame sequences with V and J called. These copies leave out some clones; in studies compared against another copy, an unresolved V gene accounts for under half, and the cause of the remainder is not known. Clone size and V and J calls were adopted from that table, with D and trimming inferred from the DNA. This sample includes under 35,000 clones, and none of them was observed just once. 3.8% of the sample rests with the top ten.

What the work shows at the level of the full study, not this receptor alone: Healthy controls shared more TCRbeta clones with each other than CVID subjects shared among themselves (p < 0.0001). Correlations between repertoire features and clinical complications were limited by patient heterogeneity within the CVID cohort. Compared with healthy controls, CVID subjects showed increased TCRbeta clonality (t-test p = 0.018), a feature most characteristic of about a third of subjects. The authors noted that sequencing repertoires of T cell subpopulations would be needed to clarify what caused the increased clonality in CVID. Even though DNA input was the same, control samples had an average of about 80,000 unique sequences each, compared with roughly 30,000 in CVID samples. CVID TCRbeta sequences were reported to have fewer deletions and N-nucleotide insertions and to lack highly modified clones with 13 or more V deletions.

The clonotype originates from a person between 18 and 75 years old in good health. The sample was peripheral blood mononuclear cells.

Partial CDR3 DNA: TGCAGTGCGACCGATGAGGGGAGGGTCTCGATGGCCATT. It translates to CSATDEGRVSMAI. The full CDR3 protein is CSATDEGRVSMAIQYF. The chain links TRBV20-1 with TRBJ2-4, with 7 junctional bases fitting TRBD2. The observed sequence ends 3 residues before the CDR3 terminus, with the missing tail filled in from the germline J gene. Ends trimmed: V by 6 bases, J by 9 bases; bases unmatched to a gene: 20. CDR1 is given as DFQATT and CDR2 as SNEGSKA, both from the germline V gene (reference sequence). Taken from cysteine to phenylalanine, the CDR3 has 16 residues. Only the CDR3 bases that were read are kept: 39 of them, in frame from base 1.